This T cell receptor beta chain was observed in a study of T cell responses to AZD1222 COVID-19 vaccine. General observations from the study: Regions left unmutated in variants are reportedly the target of nearly half of spike-specific TCRs. There were mostly white British donors and more females than males, and clonal diversity was possibly underestimated.

CDR3 size: 15 residues. Looked up from germline, CDR1 is SEHNR and CDR2 is FQNEAQ (reference sequence). V shed 4 bases, J shed 2 bases, and the junction held 7 bases outside the gene matches. The repertoire was sequenced with immunoSEQ multiplex PCR; TCRdb's copy has only in-frame clones and lacks some. The profile shows roughly 120,000 clones, over 75% of them singletons. In regard to this clone: Its specificity is not known.

The sequence came from an adult in good health. The chain recombines TRBV7-9 with TRBJ1-2; 7 nucleotides align to TRBD1. The starting material was peripheral blood, obtained on day 0 of AZD1222 vaccination. CDR3 sequence: CASSSRDSKNYGYTF. In DNA form, the CDR3 reads TGTGCCAGCAGCTCCCGGGACAGCAAGAACTATGGCTACACCTTC.